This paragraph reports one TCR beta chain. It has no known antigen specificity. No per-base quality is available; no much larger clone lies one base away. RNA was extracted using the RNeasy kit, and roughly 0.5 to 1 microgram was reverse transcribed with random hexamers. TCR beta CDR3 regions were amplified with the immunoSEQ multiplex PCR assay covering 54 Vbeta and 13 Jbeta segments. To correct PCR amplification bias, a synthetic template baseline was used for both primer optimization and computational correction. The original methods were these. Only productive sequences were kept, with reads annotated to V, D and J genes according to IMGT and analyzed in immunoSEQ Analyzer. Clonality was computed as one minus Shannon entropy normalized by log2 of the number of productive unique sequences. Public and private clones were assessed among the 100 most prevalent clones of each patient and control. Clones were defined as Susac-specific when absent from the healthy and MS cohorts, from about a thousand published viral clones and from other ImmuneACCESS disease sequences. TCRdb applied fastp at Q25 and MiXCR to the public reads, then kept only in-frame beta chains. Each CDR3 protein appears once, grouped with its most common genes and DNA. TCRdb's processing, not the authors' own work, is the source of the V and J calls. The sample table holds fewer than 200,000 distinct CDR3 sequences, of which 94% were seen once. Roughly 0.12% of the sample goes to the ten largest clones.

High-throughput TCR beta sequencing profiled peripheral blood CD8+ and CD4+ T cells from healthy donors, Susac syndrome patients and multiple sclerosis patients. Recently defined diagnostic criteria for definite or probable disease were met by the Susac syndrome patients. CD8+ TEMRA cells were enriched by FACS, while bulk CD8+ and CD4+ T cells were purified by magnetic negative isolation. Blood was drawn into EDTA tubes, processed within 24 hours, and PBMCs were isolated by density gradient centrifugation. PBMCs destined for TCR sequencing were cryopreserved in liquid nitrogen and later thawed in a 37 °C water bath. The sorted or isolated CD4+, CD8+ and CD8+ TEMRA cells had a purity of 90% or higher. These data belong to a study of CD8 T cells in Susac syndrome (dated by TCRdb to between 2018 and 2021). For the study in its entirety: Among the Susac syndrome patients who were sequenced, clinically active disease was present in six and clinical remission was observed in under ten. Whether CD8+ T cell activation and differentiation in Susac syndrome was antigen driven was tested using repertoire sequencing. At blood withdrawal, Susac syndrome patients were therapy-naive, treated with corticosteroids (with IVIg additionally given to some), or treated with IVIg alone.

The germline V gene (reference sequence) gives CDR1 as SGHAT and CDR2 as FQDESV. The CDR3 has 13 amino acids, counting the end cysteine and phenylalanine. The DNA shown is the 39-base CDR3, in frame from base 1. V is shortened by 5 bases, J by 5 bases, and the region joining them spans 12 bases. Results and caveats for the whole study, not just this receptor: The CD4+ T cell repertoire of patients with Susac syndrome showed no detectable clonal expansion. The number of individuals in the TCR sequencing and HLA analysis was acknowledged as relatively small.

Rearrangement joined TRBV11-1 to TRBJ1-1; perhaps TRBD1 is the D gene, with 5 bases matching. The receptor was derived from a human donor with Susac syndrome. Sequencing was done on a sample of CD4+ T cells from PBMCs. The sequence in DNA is TGTGCCAGCAGCCTGTTGACAGATACTGAAGCTTTCTTT. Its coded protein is CASSLLTDTEAFF.